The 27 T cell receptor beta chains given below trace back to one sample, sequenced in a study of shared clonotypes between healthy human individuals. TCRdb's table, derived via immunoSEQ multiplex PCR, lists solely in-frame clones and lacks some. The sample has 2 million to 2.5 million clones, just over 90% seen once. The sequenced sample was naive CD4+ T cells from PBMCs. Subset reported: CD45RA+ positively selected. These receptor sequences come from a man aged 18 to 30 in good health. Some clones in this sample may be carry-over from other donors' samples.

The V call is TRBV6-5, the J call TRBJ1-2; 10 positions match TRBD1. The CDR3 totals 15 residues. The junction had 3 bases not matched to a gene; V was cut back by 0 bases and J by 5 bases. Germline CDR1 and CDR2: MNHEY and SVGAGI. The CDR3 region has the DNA TGTGCCAGCAGTTACTCCGGGACAGGGGAATATGGCTACACCTTC. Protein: CASSYSGTGEYGYTF.

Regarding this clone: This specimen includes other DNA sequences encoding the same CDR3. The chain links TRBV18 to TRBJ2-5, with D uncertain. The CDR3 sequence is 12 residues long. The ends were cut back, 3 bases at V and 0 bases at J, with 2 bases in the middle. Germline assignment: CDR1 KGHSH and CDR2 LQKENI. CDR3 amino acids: CASSPNQETQYF. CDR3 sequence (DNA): TGTGCCAGCTCACCCAACCAAGAGACCCAGTACTTC.

CDR3 sequence (DNA): TGTGCCAGTAGTAGGGGAGCGGGAGTCCAAGAGACCCAGTACTTC. This translates into CASSRGAGVQETQYF. V is TRBV19 and J is TRBJ2-5; TRBD2 aligns across 8 bases. J was trimmed by 1 base and V by 4 bases; bases with no gene match: 5. The CDR3 covers 15 residues. Germline loops: CDR1 LNHDA, CDR2 SQIVND (reference sequence).

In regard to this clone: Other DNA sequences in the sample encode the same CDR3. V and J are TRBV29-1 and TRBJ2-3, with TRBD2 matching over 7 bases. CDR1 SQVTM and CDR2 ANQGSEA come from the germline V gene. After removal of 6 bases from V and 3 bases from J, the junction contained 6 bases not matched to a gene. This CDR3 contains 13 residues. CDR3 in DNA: TGCAGCGTGGGGGGGAGGATAACAGATACGCAGTATTTT. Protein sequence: CSVGGRITDTQYF.

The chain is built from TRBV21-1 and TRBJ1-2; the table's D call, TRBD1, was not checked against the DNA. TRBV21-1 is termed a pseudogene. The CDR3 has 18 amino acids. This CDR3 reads CASSISRTGGGTNYGYTF. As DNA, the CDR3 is TGTGCCAGCAGCATATCTCGGACAGGGGGCGGAACTAACTATGGCTACACCTTC.

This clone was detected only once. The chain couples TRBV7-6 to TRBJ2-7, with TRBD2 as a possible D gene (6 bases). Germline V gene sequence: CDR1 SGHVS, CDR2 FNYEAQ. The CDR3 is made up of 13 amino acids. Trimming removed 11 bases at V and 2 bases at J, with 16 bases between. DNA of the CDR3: TGTGCCGGAGGAGGGGAGAGGGCCTACGAGCAGTACTTC. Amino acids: CAGGGERAYEQYF.

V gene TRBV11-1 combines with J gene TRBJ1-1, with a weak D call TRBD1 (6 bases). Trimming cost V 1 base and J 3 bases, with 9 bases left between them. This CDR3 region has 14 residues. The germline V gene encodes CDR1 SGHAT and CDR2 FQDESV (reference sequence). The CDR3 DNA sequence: TGTGCCAGCAGCTTAGTCGGGGGCTACACTGAAGCTTTCTTT. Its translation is CASSLVGGYTEAFF.

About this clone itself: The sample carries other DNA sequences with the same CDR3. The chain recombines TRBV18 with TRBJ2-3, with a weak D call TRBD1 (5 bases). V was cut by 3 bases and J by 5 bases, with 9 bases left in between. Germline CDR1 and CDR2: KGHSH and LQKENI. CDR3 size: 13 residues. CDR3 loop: CASSPGQRDTQYF. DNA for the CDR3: TGTGCCAGCTCACCGGGGCAAAGAGATACGCAGTATTTT.

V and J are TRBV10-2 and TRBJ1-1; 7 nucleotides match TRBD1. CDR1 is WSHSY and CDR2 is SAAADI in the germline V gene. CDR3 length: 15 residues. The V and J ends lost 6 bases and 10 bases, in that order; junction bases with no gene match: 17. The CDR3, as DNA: TGCGCCAGCAGCGACATTTCCAGGGGGAGAGGGGGAGCTTTCTTT. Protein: CASSDISRGRGGAFF.

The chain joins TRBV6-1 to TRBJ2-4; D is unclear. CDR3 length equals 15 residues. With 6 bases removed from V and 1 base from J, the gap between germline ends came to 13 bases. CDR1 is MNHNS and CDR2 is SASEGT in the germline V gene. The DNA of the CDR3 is TGTGCCAGCAGCGGTTTAATGAGGGCCAAAAACATTCAGTACTTC. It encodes CASSGLMRAKNIQYF.

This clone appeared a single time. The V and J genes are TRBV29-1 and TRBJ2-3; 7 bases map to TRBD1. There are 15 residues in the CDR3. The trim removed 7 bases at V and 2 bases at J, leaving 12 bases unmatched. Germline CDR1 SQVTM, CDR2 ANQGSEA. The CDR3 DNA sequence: TGCAGCGCTCCCGGACAGGCCACCAACACAGATACGCAGTATTTT. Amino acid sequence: CSAPGQATNTDTQYF.

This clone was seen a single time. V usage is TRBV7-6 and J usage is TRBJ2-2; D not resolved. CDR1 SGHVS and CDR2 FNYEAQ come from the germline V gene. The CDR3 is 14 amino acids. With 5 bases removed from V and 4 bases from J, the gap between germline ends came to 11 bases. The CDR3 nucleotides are TGTGCCAGCAGCCCGGTAATTATCACCGGGGAGCTGTTTTTT. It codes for CASSPVIITGELFF.

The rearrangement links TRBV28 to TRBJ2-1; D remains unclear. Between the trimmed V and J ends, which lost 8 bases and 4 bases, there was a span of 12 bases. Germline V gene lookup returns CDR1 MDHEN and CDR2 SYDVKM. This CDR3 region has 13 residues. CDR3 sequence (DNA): TGTGCCAGCCACCAAGACGGTTACAATGAGCAGTTCTTC. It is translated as CASHQDGYNEQFF.

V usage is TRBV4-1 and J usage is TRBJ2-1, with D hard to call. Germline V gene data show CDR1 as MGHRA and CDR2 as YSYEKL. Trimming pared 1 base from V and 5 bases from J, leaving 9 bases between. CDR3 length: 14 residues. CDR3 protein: CASSQVALNNEQFF. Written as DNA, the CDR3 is TGCGCCAGCAGCCAAGTAGCCCTCAACAATGAGCAGTTCTTC.

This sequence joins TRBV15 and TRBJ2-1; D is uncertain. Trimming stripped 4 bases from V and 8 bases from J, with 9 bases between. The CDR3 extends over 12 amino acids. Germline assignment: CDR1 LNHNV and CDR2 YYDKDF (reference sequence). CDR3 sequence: CATSKISDEQFF. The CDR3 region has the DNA TGTGCCACCAGCAAAATCTCGGATGAGCAGTTCTTC. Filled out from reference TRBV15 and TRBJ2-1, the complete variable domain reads DAMVIQNPRYQVTQFGKPVTLSCSQTLNHNVMYWYQQKSSQAPKLLFHYYDKDFNNEADTPDNFQSRRPNTSFCFLDIRSPGLGDTAMYLCATSKISDEQFFGPGTRLTVL.

The CDR3 reads CASLQLGSSYNEQFF. Here the CDR3 DNA reads TGTGCCAGCCTACAGCTGGGAAGCTCCTACAATGAGCAGTTCTTC. J is TRBJ2-1 and V is TRBV19; no firm D call. Trimming shortened V by 9 bases and J by 0 bases, and 15 bases separated the two germline ends. CDR1 is LNHDA and CDR2 is SQIVND in the germline V gene (reference sequence). The CDR3 consists of 15 residues. The entire variable domain, with the rest obtained from reference TRBV19 and TRBJ2-1, is as follows: DGGITQSPKYLFRKEGQNVTLSCEQNLNHDAMYWYRQDPGQGLRLIYYSQIVNDFQKGDIAEGYSVSREKKESFPLTVTSAQKNPTAFYLCASLQLGSSYNEQFFGPGTRLTVL.

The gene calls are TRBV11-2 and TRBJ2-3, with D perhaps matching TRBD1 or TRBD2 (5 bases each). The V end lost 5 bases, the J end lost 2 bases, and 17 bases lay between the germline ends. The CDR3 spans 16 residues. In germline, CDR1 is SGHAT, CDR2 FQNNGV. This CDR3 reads CASSPYPGAYTDTQYF. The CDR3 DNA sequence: TGTGCCAGCAGCCCCTACCCCGGGGCCTACACAGATACGCAGTATTTT. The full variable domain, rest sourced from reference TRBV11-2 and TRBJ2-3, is EAGVAQSPRYKIIEKRQSVAFWCNPISGHATLYWYQQILGQGPKLLIQFQNNGVVDDSQLPKDRFSAERLKGVDSTLKIQPAKLEDSAVYLCASSPYPGAYTDTQYFGPGTRLTVL.

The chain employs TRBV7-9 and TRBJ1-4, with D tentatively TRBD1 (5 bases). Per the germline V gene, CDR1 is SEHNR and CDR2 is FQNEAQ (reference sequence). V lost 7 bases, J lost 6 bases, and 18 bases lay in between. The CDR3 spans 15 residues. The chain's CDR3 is CASTAGGGRDEKLFF. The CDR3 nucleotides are TGTGCCAGCACCGCCGGGGGGGGACGGGATGAAAAACTGTTTTTT.

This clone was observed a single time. CDR3 in amino acids: CASSLEWGNEQFF. As DNA, the CDR3 is TGCGCCAGCAGCTTGGAGTGGGGGAATGAGCAGTTCTTC. The chain carries TRBV5-1 and TRBJ2-1, with D tentatively TRBD1 or TRBD2 (5 bases each). CDR1 SGHRS and CDR2 YFSETQ come from the germline V gene. The germline V and J ends were trimmed by 0 bases and 7 bases, with 8 bases remaining between them. The CDR3 consists of 13 residues. Complete variable domain (other parts from reference TRBV5-1 and TRBJ2-1): KAGVTQTPRYLIKTRGQQVTLSCSPISGHRSVSWYQQTPGQGLQFLFEYFSETQRNKGNFPGRFSGRQFSNSRSEMNVSTLELGDSALYLCASSLEWGNEQFFGPGTRLTVL.

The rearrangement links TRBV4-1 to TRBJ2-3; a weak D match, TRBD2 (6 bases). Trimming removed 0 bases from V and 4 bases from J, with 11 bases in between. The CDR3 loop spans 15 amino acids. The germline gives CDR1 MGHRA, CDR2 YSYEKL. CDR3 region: CASSQEGTPSDTQYF. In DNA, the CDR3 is TGCGCCAGCAGCCAAGAAGGGACTCCCTCAGATACGCAGTATTTT.

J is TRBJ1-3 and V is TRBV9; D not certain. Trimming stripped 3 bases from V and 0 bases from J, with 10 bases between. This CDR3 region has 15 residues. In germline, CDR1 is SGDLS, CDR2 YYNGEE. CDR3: CASSALRDSGNTIYF. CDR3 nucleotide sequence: TGTGCCAGCAGCGCACTCCGGGACTCTGGAAACACCATATATTTT.

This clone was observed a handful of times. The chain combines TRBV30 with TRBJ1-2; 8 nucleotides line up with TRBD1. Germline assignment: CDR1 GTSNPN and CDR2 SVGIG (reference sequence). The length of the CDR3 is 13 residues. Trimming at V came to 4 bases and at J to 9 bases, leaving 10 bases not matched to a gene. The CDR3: CAWKTGGRFSYTF. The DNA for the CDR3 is TGTGCCTGGAAAACAGGGGGGAGATTCAGCTACACCTTC.

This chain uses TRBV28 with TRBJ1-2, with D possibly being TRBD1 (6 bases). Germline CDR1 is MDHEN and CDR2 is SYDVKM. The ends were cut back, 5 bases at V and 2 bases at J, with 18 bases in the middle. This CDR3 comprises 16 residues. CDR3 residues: CASSPPGGRINYGYTF. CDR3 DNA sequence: TGTGCCAGCAGTCCCCCTGGGGGCAGGATAAACTATGGCTACACCTTC.

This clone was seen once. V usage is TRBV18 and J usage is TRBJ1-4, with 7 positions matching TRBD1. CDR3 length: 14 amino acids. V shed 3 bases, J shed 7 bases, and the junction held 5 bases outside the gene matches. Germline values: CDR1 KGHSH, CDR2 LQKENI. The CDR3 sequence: CASSPTGKPEKLFF. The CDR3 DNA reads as TGTGCCAGCTCACCGACAGGGAAGCCTGAAAAACTGTTTTTT.

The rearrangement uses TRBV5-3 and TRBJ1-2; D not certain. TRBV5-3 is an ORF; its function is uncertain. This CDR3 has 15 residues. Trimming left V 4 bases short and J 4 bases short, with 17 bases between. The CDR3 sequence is CARSPDGIKVYGYTF. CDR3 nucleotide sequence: TGTGCCAGAAGCCCCGACGGCATAAAGGTCTATGGCTACACCTTC.

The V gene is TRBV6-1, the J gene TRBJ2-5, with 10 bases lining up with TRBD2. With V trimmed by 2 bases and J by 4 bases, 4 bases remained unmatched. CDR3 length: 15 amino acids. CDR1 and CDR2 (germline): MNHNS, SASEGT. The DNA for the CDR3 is TGTGCCAGCAGTGAATTGGCTAGCGGGGGAGAGACCCAGTACTTC. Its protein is CASSELASGGETQYF.

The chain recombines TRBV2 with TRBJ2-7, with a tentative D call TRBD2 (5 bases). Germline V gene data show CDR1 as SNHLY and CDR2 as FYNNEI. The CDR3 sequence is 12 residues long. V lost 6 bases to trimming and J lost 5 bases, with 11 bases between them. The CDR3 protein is CASRLAMNEQYF. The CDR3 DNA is TGTGCCAGCAGGCTAGCTATGAACGAGCAGTACTTC.